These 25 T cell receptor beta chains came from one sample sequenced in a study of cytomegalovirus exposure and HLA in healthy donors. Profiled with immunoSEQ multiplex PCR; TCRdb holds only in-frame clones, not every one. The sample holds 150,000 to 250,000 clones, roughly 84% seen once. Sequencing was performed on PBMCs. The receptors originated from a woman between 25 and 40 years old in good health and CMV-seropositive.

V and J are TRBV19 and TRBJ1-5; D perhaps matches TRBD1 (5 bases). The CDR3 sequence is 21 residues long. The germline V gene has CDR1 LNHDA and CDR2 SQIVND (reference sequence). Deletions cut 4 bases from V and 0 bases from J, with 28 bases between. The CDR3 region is CASSTNPFYDRAQNSNQPQHF. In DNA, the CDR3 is TGTGCCAGTAGTACTAACCCTTTCTACGACAGAGCACAGAATAGCAATCAGCCCCAGCATTTT.

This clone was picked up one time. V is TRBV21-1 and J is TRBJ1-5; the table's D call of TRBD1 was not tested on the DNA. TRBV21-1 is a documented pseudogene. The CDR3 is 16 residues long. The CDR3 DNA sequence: TGTGCCAGCAGCCACCCGGGACAGGCGAAGAATCAGCCCCAGCATTTT. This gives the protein CASSHPGQAKNQPQHF.

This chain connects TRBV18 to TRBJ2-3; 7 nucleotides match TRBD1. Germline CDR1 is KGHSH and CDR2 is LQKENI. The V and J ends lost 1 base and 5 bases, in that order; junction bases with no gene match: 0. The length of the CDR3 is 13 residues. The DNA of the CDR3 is TGTGCCAGCTCACCACGACAGGGAGATACGCAGTATTTT. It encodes CASSPRQGDTQYF.

In nucleotides, the CDR3 is TGCGCCAGCAGCCTCGACAGACCTGGAAACACCATATATTTT. Amino acids: CASSLDRPGNTIYF. V and J are TRBV5-1 and TRBJ1-3; tentative D call: TRBD1 (5 bases). The CDR3 is 14 amino acids. Per germline, CDR1 SGHRS and CDR2 YFSETQ. V shed 4 bases and J shed 2 bases, with 10 bases lying between them. Together with reference TRBV5-1 and TRBJ1-3, the CDR3 gives the full variable domain: KAGVTQTPRYLIKTRGQQVTLSCSPISGHRSVSWYQQTPGQGLQFLFEYFSETQRNKGNFPGRFSGRQFSNSRSEMNVSTLELGDSALYLCASSLDRPGNTIYFGEGSWLTVV.

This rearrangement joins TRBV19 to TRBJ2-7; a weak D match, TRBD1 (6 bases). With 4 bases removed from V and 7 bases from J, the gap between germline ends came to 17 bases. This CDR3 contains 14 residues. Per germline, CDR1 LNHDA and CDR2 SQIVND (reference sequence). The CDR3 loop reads CASSTDKQGREQYF. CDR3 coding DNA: TGTGCCAGTAGTACGGACAAACAGGGTAGGGAGCAGTACTTC.

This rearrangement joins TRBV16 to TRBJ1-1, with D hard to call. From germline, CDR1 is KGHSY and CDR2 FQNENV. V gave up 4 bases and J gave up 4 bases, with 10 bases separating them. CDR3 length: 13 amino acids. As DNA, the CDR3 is TGTGCCAGCAGCCCCGGTTGGAGCACTGAAGCTTTCTTT. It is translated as CASSPGWSTEAFF.

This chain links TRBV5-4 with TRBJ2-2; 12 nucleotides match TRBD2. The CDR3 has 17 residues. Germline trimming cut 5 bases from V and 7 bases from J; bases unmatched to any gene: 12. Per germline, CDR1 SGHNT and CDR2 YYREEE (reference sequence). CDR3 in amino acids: CASRPDSSGRGGGELFF. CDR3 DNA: TGTGCCAGCAGACCCGATTCTAGCGGGAGGGGCGGCGGGGAGCTGTTTTTT. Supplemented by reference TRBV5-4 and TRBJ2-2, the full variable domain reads ETGVTQSPTHLIKTRGQQVTLRCSSQSGHNTVSWYQQALGQGPQFIFQYYREEENGRGNFPPRFSGLQFPNYSSELNVNALELDDSALYLCASRPDSSGRGGGELFFGEGSRLTVL.

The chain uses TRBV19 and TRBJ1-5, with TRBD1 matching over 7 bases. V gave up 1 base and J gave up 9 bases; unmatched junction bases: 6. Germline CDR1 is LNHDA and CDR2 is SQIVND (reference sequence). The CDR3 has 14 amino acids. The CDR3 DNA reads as TGTGCCAGTAGTATAGTCGGGACAGTTCCGCCCCAGCATTTT. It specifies CASSIVGTVPPQHF.

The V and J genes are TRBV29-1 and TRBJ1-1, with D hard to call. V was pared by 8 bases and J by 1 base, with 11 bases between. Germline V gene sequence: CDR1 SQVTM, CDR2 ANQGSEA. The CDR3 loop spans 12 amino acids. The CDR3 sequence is CSSGSANTEAFF. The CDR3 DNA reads TGCAGCTCGGGGTCGGCGAACACTGAAGCTTTCTTT.

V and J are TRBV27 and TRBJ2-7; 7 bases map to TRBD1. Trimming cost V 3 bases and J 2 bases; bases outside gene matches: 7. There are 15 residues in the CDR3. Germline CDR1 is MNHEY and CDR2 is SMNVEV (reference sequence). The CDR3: CASSFLQGRTYEQYF. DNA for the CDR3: TGTGCCAGCAGTTTTCTACAGGGGCGAACCTACGAGCAGTACTTC.

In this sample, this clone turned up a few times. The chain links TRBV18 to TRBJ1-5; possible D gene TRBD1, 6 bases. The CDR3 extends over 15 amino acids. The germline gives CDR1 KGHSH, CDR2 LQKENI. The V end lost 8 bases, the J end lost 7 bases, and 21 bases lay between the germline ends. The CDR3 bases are TGTGCCAGCGCAGCCACACAGGGTCAGGGCCAGCCCCAGCATTTT. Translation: CASAATQGQGQPQHF.

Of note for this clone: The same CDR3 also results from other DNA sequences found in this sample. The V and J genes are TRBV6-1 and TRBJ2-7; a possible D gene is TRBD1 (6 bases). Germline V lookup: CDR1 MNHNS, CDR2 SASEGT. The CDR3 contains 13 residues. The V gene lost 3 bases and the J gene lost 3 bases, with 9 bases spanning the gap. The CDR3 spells CASSEGQVYEQYF. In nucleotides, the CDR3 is TGTGCCAGCAGTGAGGGACAAGTCTACGAGCAGTACTTC.

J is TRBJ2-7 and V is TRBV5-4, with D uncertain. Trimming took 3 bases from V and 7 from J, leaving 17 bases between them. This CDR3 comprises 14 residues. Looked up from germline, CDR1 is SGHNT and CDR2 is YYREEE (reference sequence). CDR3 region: CASSSQAAIWEQYF. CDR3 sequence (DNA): TGTGCCAGCAGCTCCCAGGCAGCCATTTGGGAGCAGTACTTC. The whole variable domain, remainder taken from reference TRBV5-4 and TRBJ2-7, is ETGVTQSPTHLIKTRGQQVTLRCSSQSGHNTVSWYQQALGQGPQFIFQYYREEENGRGNFPPRFSGLQFPNYSSELNVNALELDDSALYLCASSSQAAIWEQYFGPGTRLTVT.

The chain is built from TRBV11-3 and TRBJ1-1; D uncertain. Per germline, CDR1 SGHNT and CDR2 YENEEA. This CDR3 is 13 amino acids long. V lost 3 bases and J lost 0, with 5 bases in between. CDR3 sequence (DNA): TGTGCCAGCAGCTTCTCCCTGAACACTGAAGCTTTCTTT. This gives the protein CASSFSLNTEAFF.

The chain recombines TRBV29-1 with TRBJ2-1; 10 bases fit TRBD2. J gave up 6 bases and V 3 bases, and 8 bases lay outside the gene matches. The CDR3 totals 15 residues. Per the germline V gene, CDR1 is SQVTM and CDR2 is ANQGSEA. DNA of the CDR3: TGCAGCGTTGAGGGTTGGGAGCGGGAGGGCAATGAGCAGTTCTTC. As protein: CSVEGWEREGNEQFF.

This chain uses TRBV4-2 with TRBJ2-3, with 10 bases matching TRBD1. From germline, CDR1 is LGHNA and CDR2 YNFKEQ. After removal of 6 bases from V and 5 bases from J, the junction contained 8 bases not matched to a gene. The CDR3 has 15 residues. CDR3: CASRSRDRGGDTQYF. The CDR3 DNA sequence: TGTGCCAGCAGATCCCGGGACAGGGGAGGAGATACGCAGTATTTT.

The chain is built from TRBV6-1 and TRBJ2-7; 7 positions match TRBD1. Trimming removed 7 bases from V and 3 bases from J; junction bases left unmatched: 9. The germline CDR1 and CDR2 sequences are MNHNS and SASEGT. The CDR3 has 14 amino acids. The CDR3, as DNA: TGTGCCAGCACCGAAAACCGGGACAGCTACGAGCAGTACTTC. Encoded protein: CASTENRDSYEQYF.

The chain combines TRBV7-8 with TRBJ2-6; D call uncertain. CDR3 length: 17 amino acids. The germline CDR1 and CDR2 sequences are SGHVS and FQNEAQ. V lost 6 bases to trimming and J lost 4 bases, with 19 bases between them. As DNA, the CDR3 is TGTGCCAGCAGTCCCCCTGGCCGTTTGGCAGGGGCCAACGTCCTGACTTTC. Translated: CASSPPGRLAGANVLTF.

The CDR3 DNA follows: TGTGCCAGCTCACCCGGTACGGGAGCCGGGGGTGAGCAGTTCTTC. Translated, it gives CASSPGTGAGGEQFF. The chain is built from TRBV18 and TRBJ2-1; tentatively, D is TRBD2 (6 bases). The CDR3 covers 15 residues. The ends were cut back, 3 bases at V and 9 bases at J, with 18 bases in the middle. The germline gives CDR1 KGHSH, CDR2 LQKENI. Looking up the rest from reference TRBV18 and TRBJ2-1 gives the full variable domain: NAGVMQNPRHLVRRRGQEARLRCSPMKGHSHVYWYRQLPEEGLKFMVYLQKENIIDESGMPKERFSAEFPKEGPSILRIQQVVRGDSAAYFCASSPGTGAGGEQFFGPGTRLTVL.

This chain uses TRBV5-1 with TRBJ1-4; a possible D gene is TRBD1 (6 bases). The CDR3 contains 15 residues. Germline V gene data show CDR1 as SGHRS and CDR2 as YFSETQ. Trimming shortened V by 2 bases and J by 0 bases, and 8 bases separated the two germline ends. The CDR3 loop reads CASSFGGATNEKLFF. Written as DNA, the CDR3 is TGCGCCAGCAGCTTTGGGGGCGCAACTAATGAAAAACTGTTTTTT.

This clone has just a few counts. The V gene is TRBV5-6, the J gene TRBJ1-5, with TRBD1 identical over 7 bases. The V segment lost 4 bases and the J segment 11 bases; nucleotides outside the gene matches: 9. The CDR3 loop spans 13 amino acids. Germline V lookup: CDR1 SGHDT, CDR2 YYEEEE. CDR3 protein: CASSRDRAKAQHF. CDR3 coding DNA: TGTGCCAGCAGCCGGGACAGAGCCAAAGCCCAGCATTTT.

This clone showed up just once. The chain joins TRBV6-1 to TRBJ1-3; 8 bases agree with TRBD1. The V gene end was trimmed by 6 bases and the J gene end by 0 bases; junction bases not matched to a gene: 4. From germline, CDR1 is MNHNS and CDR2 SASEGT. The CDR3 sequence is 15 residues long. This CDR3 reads CASRDRASSGNTIYF. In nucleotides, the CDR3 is TGTGCCAGCAGGGACAGGGCGAGCTCTGGAAACACCATATATTTT.

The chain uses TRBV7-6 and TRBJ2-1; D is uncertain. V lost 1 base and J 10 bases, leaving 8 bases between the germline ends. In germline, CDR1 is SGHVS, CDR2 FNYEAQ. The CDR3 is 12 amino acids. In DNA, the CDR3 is TGTGCCAGCAGCTTAGACCTCGGGGAGCAGTTCTTC. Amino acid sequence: CASSLDLGEQFF.

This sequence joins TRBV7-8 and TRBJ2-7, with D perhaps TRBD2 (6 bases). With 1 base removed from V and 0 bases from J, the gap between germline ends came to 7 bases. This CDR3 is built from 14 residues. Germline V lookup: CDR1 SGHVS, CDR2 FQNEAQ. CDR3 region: CASSLGGGSYEQYF. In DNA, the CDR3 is TGTGCCAGCAGCTTAGGGGGAGGCTCCTACGAGCAGTACTTC.

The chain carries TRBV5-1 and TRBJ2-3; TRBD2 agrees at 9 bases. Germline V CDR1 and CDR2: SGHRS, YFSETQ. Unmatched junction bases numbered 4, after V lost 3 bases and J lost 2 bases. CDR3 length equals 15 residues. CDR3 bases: TGCGCCAGCAGCTCTAGCGGGACTGTCACAGATACGCAGTATTTT. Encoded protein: CASSSSGTVTDTQYF.